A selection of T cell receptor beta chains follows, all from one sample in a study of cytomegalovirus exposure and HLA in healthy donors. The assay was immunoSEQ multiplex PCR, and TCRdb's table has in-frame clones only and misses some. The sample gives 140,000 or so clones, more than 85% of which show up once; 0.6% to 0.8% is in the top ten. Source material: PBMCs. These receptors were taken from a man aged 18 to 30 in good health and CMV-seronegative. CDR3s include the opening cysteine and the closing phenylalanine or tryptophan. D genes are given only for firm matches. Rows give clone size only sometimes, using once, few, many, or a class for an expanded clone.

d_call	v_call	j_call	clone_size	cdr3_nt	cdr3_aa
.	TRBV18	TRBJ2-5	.	TGTGCCAGCTCACCCCGAACTAGACTTCGGGAGACCCAGTACTTC	CASSPRTRLRETQYF
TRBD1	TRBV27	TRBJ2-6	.	TGTGCCAGCAGTTCCCACCTAGACAGGGGATCAGGGGCCAACGTCCTGACTTTC	CASSSHLDRGSGANVLTF
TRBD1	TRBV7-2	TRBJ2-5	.	TGTGCCAGCAGCCCGTACAGGGGGCGCGGGGAGACCCAGTACTTC	CASSPYRGRGETQYF
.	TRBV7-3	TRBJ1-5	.	TGTGCCAGCAGTCCCGGGGACAATCAGCCCCAGCATTTT	CASSPGDNQPQHF
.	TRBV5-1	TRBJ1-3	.	TGCGCCAGCAGCAGCGGACTCAGCTCTGGAAACACCATATATTTT	CASSSGLSSGNTIYF
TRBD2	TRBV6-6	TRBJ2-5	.	TGTGCCAGCAGTGACGGACTAGCGGTGCAAGAGACCCAGTACTTC	CASSDGLAVQETQYF
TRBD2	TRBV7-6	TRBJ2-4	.	TGTGCCAGCGCGGCGGGAGGGCAAAACATTCAGTACTTC	CASAAGGQNIQYF
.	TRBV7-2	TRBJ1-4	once	TGTGCCAGCAGCACAAGCAGGAATGAAAAACTGTTTTTT	CASSTSRNEKLFF
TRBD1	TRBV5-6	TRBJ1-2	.	TGTGCCAGCAGCTTCGGGACAGGGGTCGGTGGCTACACCTTC	CASSFGTGVGGYTF
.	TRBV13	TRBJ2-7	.	TGTGCCAGCAGCTTAAACGGGGGTGGGTACGAGCAGTACTTC	CASSLNGGGYEQYF
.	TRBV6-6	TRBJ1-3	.	TGTGCCAGCAGTTACGCCCAGGTTTCTGGAAACACCATATATTTT	CASSYAQVSGNTIYF
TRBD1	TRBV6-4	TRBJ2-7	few	TGTGCCAGCAGTGTCCCCGGACAGGGCTACGAGCAGTACTTC	CASSVPGQGYEQYF
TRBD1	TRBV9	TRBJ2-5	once	TGTGCCAGCAGCCCAACACAGGGGGCGGGAGAGACCCAGTACTTC	CASSPTQGAGETQYF
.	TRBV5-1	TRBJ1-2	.	TGCGCCAGCAGCTTGGGACAGTTCTATGGCTACACCTTC	CASSLGQFYGYTF
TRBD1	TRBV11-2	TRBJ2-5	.	TGTGCCAGCAGCTTAGATCCGGGACAGGATCAAGAGACCCAGTACTTC	CASSLDPGQDQETQYF